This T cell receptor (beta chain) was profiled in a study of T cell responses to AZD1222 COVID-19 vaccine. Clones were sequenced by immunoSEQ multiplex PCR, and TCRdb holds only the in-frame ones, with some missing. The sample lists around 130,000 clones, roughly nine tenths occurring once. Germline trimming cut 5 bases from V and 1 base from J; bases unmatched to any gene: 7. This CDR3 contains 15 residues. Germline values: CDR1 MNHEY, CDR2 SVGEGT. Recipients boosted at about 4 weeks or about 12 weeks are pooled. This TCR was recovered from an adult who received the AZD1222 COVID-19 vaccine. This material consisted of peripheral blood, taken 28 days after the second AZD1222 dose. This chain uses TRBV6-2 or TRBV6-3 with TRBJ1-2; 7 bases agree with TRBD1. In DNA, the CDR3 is TGTGCCAGCAGTCTCTACAGGGGAGTTAACTATGGCTACACCTTC. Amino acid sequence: CASSLYRGVNYGYTF.